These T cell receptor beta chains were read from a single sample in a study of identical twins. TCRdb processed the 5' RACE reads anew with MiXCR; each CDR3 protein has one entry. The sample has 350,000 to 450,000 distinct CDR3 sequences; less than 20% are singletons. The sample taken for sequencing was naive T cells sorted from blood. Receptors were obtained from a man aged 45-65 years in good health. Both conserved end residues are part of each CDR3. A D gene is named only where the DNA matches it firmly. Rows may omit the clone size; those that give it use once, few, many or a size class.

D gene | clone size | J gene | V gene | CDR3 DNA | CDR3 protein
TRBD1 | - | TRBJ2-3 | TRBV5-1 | TGCGCCAGCAGCTCCAGGGGGCCGCAAGATACGCAGTATTTT | CASSSRGPQDTQYF
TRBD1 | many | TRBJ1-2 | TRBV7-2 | TGTGCCAGCAGCTTAGCTCGTCCGGACAGGGGTGGCTACACCTTC | CASSLARPDRGGYTF
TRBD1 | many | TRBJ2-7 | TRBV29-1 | TGCAGCGTTGACGGACCGGGACAGGGGGCGGTCGAGCAGTACTTC | CSVDGPGQGAVEQYF
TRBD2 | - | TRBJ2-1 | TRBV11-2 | TGTGCCAGCAGCCGTCCAGGGCTAGCGGGAGGCCGCTCCTACAATGAGCAGTTCTTC | CASSRPGLAGGRSYNEQFF
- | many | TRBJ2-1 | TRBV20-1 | TGCAGTGCTAACAGAAACGTTGGGGGTTACAATGAGCAGTTCTTC | CSANRNVGGYNEQFF
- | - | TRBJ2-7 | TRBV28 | TGTGCCAGCAGGATCCAGGGGTACGAGCAGTACTTC | CASRIQGYEQYF
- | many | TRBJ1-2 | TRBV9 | TGTGCCAGCAGCGCAGGGGCAGGGAGAGGGTATGGCTACACCTTC | CASSAGAGRGYGYTF
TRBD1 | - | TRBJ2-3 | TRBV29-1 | TGCAGCTTTCGACAGGGGGCTACTTCAGATACGCAGTATTTT | CSFRQGATSDTQYF
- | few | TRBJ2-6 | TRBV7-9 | TGTGCCAGCAGCTTAAGCCTAGGGACCGGGGCCAACGTCCTGACTTTC | CASSLSLGTGANVLTF
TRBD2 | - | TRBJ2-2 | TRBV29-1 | TGCAGCGTTGAATTAGCGGGGGGGCCGAACACCGGGGAGCTGTTTTTT | CSVELAGGPNTGELFF
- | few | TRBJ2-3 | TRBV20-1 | TGCAGTGCTAGAGCCGGGGGCGCGACAGATACGCAGTATTTT | CSARAGGATDTQYF
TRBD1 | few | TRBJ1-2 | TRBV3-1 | TGTGCCAGCAGCCGGGGACAGATTAACTATGGCTACACCTTC | CASSRGQINYGYTF
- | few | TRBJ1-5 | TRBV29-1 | TGCAGCGTTGAAGGGGCAGGAGGTAGCAATCAGCCCCAGCATTTT | CSVEGAGGSNQPQHF
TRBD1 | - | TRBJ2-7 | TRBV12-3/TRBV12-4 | TGTGCCAGCAGTTTTTGGACAGGGGAGACCGAGCAGTACTTC | CASSFWTGETEQYF
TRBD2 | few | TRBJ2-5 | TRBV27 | TGTGCCAGCAGCGCCACTAGCGGCGGACAAGAGACCCAGTACTTC | CASSATSGGQETQYF
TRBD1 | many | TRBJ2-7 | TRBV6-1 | TGTGCCAGCAGAGAGGGACAGGGACCGTACTACGAGCAGTACTTC | CASREGQGPYYEQYF
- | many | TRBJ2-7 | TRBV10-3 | TGTGCCATCAGTGACGAGGGTACTACGTACGAGCAGTACTTC | CAISDEGTTYEQYF
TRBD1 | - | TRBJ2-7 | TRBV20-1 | TGCAGTGCTGGACAGGGACCGGGGTACGAGCAGTACTTC | CSAGQGPGYEQYF
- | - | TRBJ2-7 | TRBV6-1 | TGTGCCAGCAGTGAAGCGGGGCAGGTTCTATACGAGCAGTACTTC | CASSEAGQVLYEQYF
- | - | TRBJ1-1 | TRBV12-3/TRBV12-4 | TGTGCCAGCAGTCCTGGACAGTTCTTGAGCTCTGAAGCTTTCTTT | CASSPGQFLSSEAFF
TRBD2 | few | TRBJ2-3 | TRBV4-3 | TGCGCCAGCAGCCGCGGCGGGGGAGTAGATACGCAGTATTTT | CASSRGGGVDTQYF
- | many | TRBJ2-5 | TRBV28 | TGTGCCAGCAGTTTAATGGGGGGCCGGGAGACCCAGTACTTC | CASSLMGGRETQYF